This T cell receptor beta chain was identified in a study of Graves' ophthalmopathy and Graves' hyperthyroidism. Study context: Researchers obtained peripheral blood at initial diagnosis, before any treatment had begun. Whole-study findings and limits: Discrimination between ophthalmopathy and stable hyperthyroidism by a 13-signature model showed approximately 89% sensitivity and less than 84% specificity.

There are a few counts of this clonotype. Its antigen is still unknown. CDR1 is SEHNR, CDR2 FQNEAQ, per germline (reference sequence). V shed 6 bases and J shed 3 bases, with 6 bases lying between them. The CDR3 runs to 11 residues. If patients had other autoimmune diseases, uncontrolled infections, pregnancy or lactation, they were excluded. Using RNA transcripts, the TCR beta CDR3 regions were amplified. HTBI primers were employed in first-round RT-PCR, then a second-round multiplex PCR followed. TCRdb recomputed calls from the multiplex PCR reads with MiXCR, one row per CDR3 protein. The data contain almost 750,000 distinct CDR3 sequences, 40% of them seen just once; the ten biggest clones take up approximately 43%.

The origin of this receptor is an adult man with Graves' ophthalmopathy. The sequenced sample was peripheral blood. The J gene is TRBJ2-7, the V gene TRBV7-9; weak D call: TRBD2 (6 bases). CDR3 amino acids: CASRGLYEQYF. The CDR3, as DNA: TGTGCCAGCAGGGGACTCTACGAGCAGTACTTC.